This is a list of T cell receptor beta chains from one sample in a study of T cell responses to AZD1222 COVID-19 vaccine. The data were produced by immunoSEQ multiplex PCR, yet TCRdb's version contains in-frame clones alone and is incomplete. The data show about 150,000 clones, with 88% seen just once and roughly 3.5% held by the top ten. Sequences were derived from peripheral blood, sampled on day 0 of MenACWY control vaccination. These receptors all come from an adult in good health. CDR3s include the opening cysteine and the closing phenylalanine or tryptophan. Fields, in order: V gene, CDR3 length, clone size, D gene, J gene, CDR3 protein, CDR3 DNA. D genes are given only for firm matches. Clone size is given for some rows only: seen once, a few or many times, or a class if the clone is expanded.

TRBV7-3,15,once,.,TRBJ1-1,CASSLRGGQNTEAFF,TGTGCCAGCAGCTTAAGGGGAGGACAGAACACTGAAGCTTTCTTT
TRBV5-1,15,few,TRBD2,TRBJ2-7,CASSFRLAGAYEQYF,TGCGCCAGCAGCTTCCGACTAGCGGGAGCCTACGAGCAGTACTTC
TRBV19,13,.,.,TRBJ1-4,CASSRGRNEKLFF,TGTGCCAGTAGTAGGGGGCGCAACGAAAAACTGTTTTTT
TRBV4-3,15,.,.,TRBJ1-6,CASSQDQQKNSPLHF,TGCGCCAGCAGCCAAGATCAACAGAAAAATTCACCCCTCCACTTT
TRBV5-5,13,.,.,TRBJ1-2,CASSSDIGYGYTF,TGTGCCAGCAGCTCGGACATCGGATATGGCTACACCTTC
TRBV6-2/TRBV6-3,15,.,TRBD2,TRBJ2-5,CASSGLAGDQETQYF,TGTGCCAGCAGTGGACTAGCGGGAGACCAAGAGACCCAGTACTTC
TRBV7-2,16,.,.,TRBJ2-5,CASRPLREQHWETQYF,TGTGCCAGCAGACCGTTGCGGGAACAGCATTGGGAGACCCAGTACTTC
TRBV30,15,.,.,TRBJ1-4,CAWSPKGGGNEKLFF,TGTGCCTGGAGTCCTAAGGGGGGCGGAAATGAAAAACTGTTTTTT
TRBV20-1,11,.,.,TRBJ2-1,CSASNGWEQFF,TGCAGTGCTAGTAATGGGTGGGAGCAGTTCTTC
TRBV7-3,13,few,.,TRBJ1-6,CASSFRRGSPLHF,TGTGCCAGCAGCTTCAGGAGGGGTTCACCCCTCCACTTT
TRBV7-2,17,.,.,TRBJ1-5,CASSLVQGRGSNQPQHF,TGTGCCAGCAGCTTAGTTCAGGGTCGGGGGAGCAATCAGCCCCAGCATTTT
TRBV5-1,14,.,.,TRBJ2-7,CASSGGPKAYEQYF,TGCGCCAGCAGCGGTGGTCCGAAGGCCTACGAGCAGTACTTC
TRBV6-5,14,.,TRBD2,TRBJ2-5,CASSPRTSVETQYF,TGTGCCAGCAGCCCCCGGACTAGCGTCGAGACCCAGTACTTC
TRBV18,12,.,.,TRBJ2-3,CASVRQGAAQYF,TGTGCCAGCGTCAGGCAAGGAGCAGCGCAGTATTTT
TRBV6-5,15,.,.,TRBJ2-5,CASSYSFWRQETQYF,TGTGCCAGCAGTTACTCGTTTTGGCGGCAAGAGACCCAGTACTTC
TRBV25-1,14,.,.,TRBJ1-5,CASSDHTGSQPQHF,TGTGCCAGCAGTGATCACACGGGGAGTCAGCCCCAGCATTTT
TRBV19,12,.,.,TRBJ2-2,CASRPGAGELFF,TGTGCCAGTAGGCCCGGGGCCGGGGAGCTGTTTTTT
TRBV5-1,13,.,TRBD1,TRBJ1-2,CASTKTGGDGYTF,TGCGCCAGCACGAAGACAGGGGGTGATGGCTACACCTTC
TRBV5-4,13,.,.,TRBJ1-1,CASSLGPNTEAFF,TGTGCCAGCAGCTTGGGCCCGAACACTGAAGCTTTCTTT
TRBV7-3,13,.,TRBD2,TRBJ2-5,CASSPTSGRTQYF,TGTGCCAGCAGCCCGACTAGCGGGAGGACCCAGTACTTC
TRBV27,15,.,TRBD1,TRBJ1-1,CASSLTGGMNTEAFF,TGTGCCAGCAGTTTAACAGGGGGCATGAACACTGAAGCTTTCTTT
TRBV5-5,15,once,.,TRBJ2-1,CASSRRGGSYNEQFF,TGTGCCAGCAGCCGGCGTGGGGGATCCTACAATGAGCAGTTCTTC
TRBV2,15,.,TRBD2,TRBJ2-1,CASSEPSGAYNEQFF,TGTGCCAGCAGTGAACCTAGCGGAGCCTACAATGAGCAGTTCTTC
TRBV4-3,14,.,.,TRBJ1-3,CASSHLGRGNTIYF,TGCGCCAGCAGCCACCTCGGACGAGGAAACACCATATATTTT
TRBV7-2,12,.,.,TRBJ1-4,CASSEQFEKLFF,TGTGCCAGCAGCGAACAGTTTGAAAAACTGTTTTTT
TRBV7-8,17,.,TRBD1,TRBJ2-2,CASSLGQGARGTGELFF,TGTGCCAGCAGCTTAGGACAGGGGGCAAGGGGCACCGGGGAGCTGTTTTTT
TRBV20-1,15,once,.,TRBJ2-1,CSASTDQASYNEQFF,TGCAGTGCGAGTACGGATCAAGCCTCCTACAATGAGCAGTTCTTC
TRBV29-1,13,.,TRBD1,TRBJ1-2,CSVEGQRSYGYTF,TGCAGCGTTGAGGGACAGAGATCCTATGGCTACACCTTC
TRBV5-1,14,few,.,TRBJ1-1,CASSFGDMNTEAFF,TGCGCCAGCAGCTTCGGGGATATGAACACTGAAGCTTTCTTT
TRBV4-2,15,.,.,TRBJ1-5,CASSQGAGRDQPQHF,TGTGCCAGCAGCCAAGGGGCAGGACGCGATCAGCCCCAGCATTTT
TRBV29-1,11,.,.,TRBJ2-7,CSLPQVGEQYF,TGCAGCCTGCCCCAAGTAGGCGAGCAGTACTTC
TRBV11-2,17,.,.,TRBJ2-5,CASSFPSSRGRKETQYF,TGTGCCAGCAGCTTCCCCTCCTCCCGGGGGCGGAAAGAGACCCAGTACTTC
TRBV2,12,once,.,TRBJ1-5,CASSRHNQPQHF,TGTGCCAGCTCACGTCACAATCAGCCCCAGCATTTT